This TCR beta chain was found in a study of technical replicates of blood from a few donors. CDR1 SGHRS and CDR2 YFSETQ come from the germline V gene. V was pared by 1 base and J by 8 bases, with 12 bases between. This CDR3 has 13 amino acids. The count of this clone is one. Sequenced by immunoSEQ multiplex PCR; TCRdb stores in-frame clones only, minus some. The sample includes tens of thousands of clones, around 96% seen only once; the top ten take about 0.2%. The sequenced sample consisted of T cells isolated from PBMCs. This receptor was taken from a human donor in good health. V is TRBV5-1 and J is TRBJ1-1; no definite D call. CDR3 amino acids: CASSLRGGPEAFF. The DNA for the CDR3 is TGCGCCAGCAGCTTGAGAGGAGGCCCCGAAGCTTTCTTT.